Listed here are 32 T cell receptor beta chains from one sample, sequenced in a study of tumor and adjacent non-tumor tissue in lung cancer. The template was RNA from unsorted bulk tissue. This non-tumor lung sample came from over 3 cm beyond the tumor edge. TCRbeta libraries were built with three rounds of nested PCR, modified from ARM-PCR. TCRdb re-analysed the multiplex PCR reads in MiXCR, keeping a single row per CDR3 protein. The sample lists 90,000 to 100,000 distinct CDR3 sequences, 80% occurring once. Sequenced sample: distant non-tumor lung tissue. These receptors originate from a man aged 55 to 69 with small cell lung cancer.

A remark on this clonotype: At one end the junction does not follow the germline gene, possibly because of a read error. This sequence joins TRBV11-2 and TRBJ2-1; 9 bases agree with TRBD1. CDR3 length: 14 residues. Germline assignment: CDR1 SGHAT and CDR2 FQNNGV. The DNA for the CDR3 is TGTGCCAGGACTCTACAGGGGGCTTACAGTGAGCGGTTCTTC. This sequence encodes CARTLQGAYSERFF. The complete variable domain, with remaining parts taken from reference TRBV11-2 and TRBJ2-1, reads EAGVAQSPRYKIIEKRQSVAFWCNPISGHATLYWYQQILGQGPKLLIQFQNNGVVDDSQLPKDRFSAERLKGVDSTLKIQPAKLEDSAVYLCARTLQGAYSERFFGPGTRLTVL.

The genes are TRBV29-1 and TRBJ2-5, with D possibly called TRBD1 or TRBD2 (5 bases each). The CDR3 contains 14 residues. Germline CDR1 SQVTM, CDR2 ANQGSEA. The germline V and J ends were trimmed by 3 bases and 5 bases, with 16 bases remaining between them. The CDR3 bases are TGCAGCGTTGATGGGCCGCGAGGGGAGGAGACCCAGTACTTC. Its protein product is CSVDGPRGEETQYF.

The chain couples TRBV10-3 to TRBJ1-3, with D perhaps TRBD1 (5 bases). This CDR3 has 15 residues. Germline V CDR1 and CDR2: ENHRY, SYGVKD. Trimming removed 6 bases from V and 0 bases from J, with 12 bases in between. The CDR3 nucleotides read TGTGCCATCAGCGTGGGACCTAGCTCTGGAAACACCATATATTTT. Protein: CAISVGPSSGNTIYF.

This clonotype has a single count. In this CDR3 the conserved last residue, phenylalanine or tryptophan, is missing, so a read error is likely. The chain couples TRBV6-5 to TRBJ1-6, with D maybe TRBD1 (5 bases). Deletions cut 9 bases from V and 8 bases from J, with 14 bases between. Germline assignment: CDR1 MNHEY and CDR2 SVGAGI. The CDR3 is 13 residues long. In DNA, the CDR3 is TGTGCCAGTACGATGGGGGGTTATTCACCCCTCCACACT. As protein: CASTMGGYSPLHT.

The chain uses TRBV4-2 and TRBJ1-5; 10 nucleotides align to TRBD1. The end of the DNA fits TRBJ2-3 better, so the J call may be wrong. Germline CDR1 and CDR2: LGHNA and YNFKEQ. This CDR3 comprises 16 residues. The CDR3 is CASTLAGTGDTQPQYF. CDR3 nucleotide sequence: TGTGCCAGCACCCTAGCCGGGACAGGGGATACTCAGCCCCAGTATTTT.

Notes on this clonotype: At one end, the junction sequence differs from germline, possibly due to a read error. This chain joins TRBV12-3 or TRBV12-4 and TRBJ1-6; D unresolved. CDR3 size: 15 residues. For the CDR3, the DNA is TGTACCAGTAGTTCCGGCGGGAACACGGGTTCACCCCTCCACTTT. Protein sequence: CTSSSGGNTGSPLHF.

This clonotype is a singleton in its sample. The junction differs from germline at one of its ends, possibly a read error. V is TRBV6-1 and J is TRBJ2-3; possibly TRBD2 for D (6 bases). In germline, CDR1 is MNHNS, CDR2 SASEGT. The CDR3 spans 18 residues. The CDR3 here is CASSSLVAGLMGSEQQYF. The CDR3 region has the DNA TGTGCGAGCAGCTCCCTAGTGGCGGGACTCATGGGCTCGGAGCAGCAGTATTTT.

About this clonotype itself: The CDR3 does not end in the conserved phenylalanine or tryptophan, so this is likely a read error. The chain couples TRBV11-2 to TRBJ2-2; either TRBD1 or TRBD2 may fit D (6 bases each). The germline V gene has CDR1 SGHAT and CDR2 FQNNGV. This CDR3 spans 14 amino acids. The CDR3 DNA reads as TGTGCCAGCCGCGGGACATGGAACACCGGGAAGCTGTTTTCT. As protein: CASRGTWNTGKLFS.

The chain combines TRBV6-1 with TRBJ2-2; no clear D. The V end lost 1 base, the J end lost 15 bases, and 24 bases lay between the germline ends. Germline values: CDR1 MNHNS, CDR2 SASEGT. This CDR3 has 16 residues. The CDR3 sequence: CASSEGHGMPAGELFF. CDR3 nucleotides: TGTGCCAGCAGTGAAGGCCATGGCATGCCGGCCGGTGAGTTGTTTTTT.

This chain links TRBV4-1 with TRBJ2-3; 7 positions match TRBD1. The ends lost 7 bases at V and 2 bases at J; junction bases unmatched: 9. CDR3 length: 15 residues. CDR1 and CDR2 (germline): MGHRA, YSYEKL. DNA of the CDR3: TGCGCCAGCACCCAGGACGGGACAGCCACAGATACGCAGTATTTT. As protein: CASTQDGTATDTQYF.

A few counts support this clonotype. A read error may produce the germline difference seen at one junction end. The V call is TRBV6-5, the J call TRBJ2-2; TRBD1 aligns across 7 bases. CDR1 is MNHEY, CDR2 SVGAGI, per germline. There are 14 residues in the CDR3. CDR3 protein: CASRLTGNTGELFF. Written as DNA, the CDR3 is TGTGCCAGCAGACTGACAGGGAACACCGGGGAGTTGTTTTTT.

Remarks on this clonotype: This may be a read error, as it is one base from a much larger clone. The chain couples TRBV6-1 to TRBJ1-5; TRBD1 might be the D (6 bases). The CDR3 totals 14 residues. Germline CDR1 is MNHNS and CDR2 is SASEGT. CDR3 bases: TGTGCCATCAGTGAGCAGGGGCAGGAATGGCCCCAGCATTTT. Its protein product is CAISEQGQEWPQHF.

On this clonotype itself: The DNA is omitted, as the CDR3 cannot be located on it reliably, and the CDR3 follows TCRdb's listing. V usage is TRBV4-1 and J usage is TRBJ2-1; the table's D call, TRBD2, was not checked against the DNA. The CDR3 spans 17 amino acids, including both terminal residues. From germline, CDR1 is MGHRA and CDR2 YSYEKL. CDR3 sequence: CASSQPVAGGSYNEQLF.

The rearrangement uses TRBV29-1 and TRBJ2-7; perhaps TRBD1 as D (6 bases). The CDR3 runs to 12 residues. Germline V gives CDR1 SQVTM, CDR2 ANQGSEA. CDR3 in DNA: TGCAGTGCTCAACAGGGACCCTACGAGCAGTACTTC. As protein: CSAQQGPYEQYF.

Note on this clonotype: A clone one base away is much larger, so this may be a read error. This sequence joins TRBV24-1 and TRBJ2-1; 7 nucleotides agree with TRBD2. There are 16 residues in the CDR3. The germline V gene encodes CDR1 KGHDR and CDR2 SFDVKD. CDR3 sequence: CVTSDPSGATYNEQFF. DNA of the CDR3: TGTGTCACCAGTGATCCTAGCGGAGCTACGTACAATGAGCAGTTCTTC.

This clonotype was seen repeatedly, ten times or more. The chain links TRBV6-1 to TRBJ1-5, with 10 bases matching TRBD1. CDR1 and CDR2 from the germline V gene are MNHNS and SASEGT. The CDR3 contains 15 residues. V gave up 6 bases and J gave up 4 bases; unmatched junction bases: 6. As DNA, the CDR3 is TGTGCCAGCAGCCCCGACAGGGGGCCAAATCAGCCCCAGCATTTT. It is translated as CASSPDRGPNQPQHF.

A remark on this clonotype: Germline and junction disagree at one end, which may indicate a read error. The J gene is TRBJ2-1, the V gene TRBV4-1; 11 bases are a match to TRBD2. The germline V gene encodes CDR1 MGHRA and CDR2 YSYEKL. The CDR3 runs 17 residues. DNA of the CDR3: TGCGCCAGCGCGAATCCTACTAGCGGGGGCTTTTACAATGAGAAGTTCTTC. Protein product: CASANPTSGGFYNEKFF.

CDR3 bases: TGTGCCAGCAGCTTGGGGGGGTACCTCCAGGAGACCCAGTACTTC. It yields the protein CASSLGGYLQETQYF. V usage is TRBV5-4 and J usage is TRBJ2-5; D tentatively reads TRBD1 or TRBD2 (5 bases each). V lost 0 bases to trimming and J lost 5 bases, with 14 bases between them. CDR1 is SGHNT, CDR2 YYREEE, per germline (reference sequence). This CDR3 is built from 15 residues.

The chain uses TRBV6-2 or TRBV6-3 and TRBJ2-7; possibly TRBD2 for D (6 bases). Germline CDR1 is MNHEY and CDR2 is SVGEGT. There are 13 residues in the CDR3. CDR3 DNA: TGTGTCAGCAGTTGGGACTTCTCCTACGAGCAGTACGTC. It specifies CVSSWDFSYEQYV.

A single count supports this clonotype. A read error is likely, as this CDR3 ends without the conserved phenylalanine or tryptophan. The rearrangement links TRBV12-3 or TRBV12-4 to TRBJ2-1, with TRBD2 matching 7 bases. This CDR3 is built from 18 residues. CDR3 sequence reads: CASISPAGWGSSYNDQFL. CDR3 nucleotide sequence: TGTGCCAGCATATCTCCAGCGGGGTGGGGGAGCTCCTACAATGATCAGTTCCTC.

This clonotype was found once. The chain recombines TRBV5-6 with TRBJ1-1, with 7 bases aligning to TRBD1. Germline lookup yields CDR1 SGHDT and CDR2 YYEEEE. V lost 9 bases, J lost 2 bases, and 16 bases stayed unmatched. This CDR3 spans 16 amino acids. CDR3 sequence reads: CANRPGGGYQNTEAFF. DNA for the CDR3: TGTGCCAATAGACCAGGGGGGGGCTACCAAAACACTGAAGCTTTCTTT.

On this clonotype itself: Just one base apart from a much larger clone, this may be a read error. The chain is built from TRBV7-8 and TRBJ1-2; no clear D gene. The CDR3 has 13 amino acids. Trimming removed 6 bases from V and 2 bases from J, with 10 bases in between. The V gene's germline CDR1 is SGHVS and CDR2 FQNEAQ. CDR3 bases: TGTGCCAGCAGGCTAGATATAAACTATGGCTACACCTTC. Translation: CASRLDINYGYTF.

Note on this clonotype: The conserved closing phenylalanine or tryptophan is absent in this CDR3, likely reflecting a read error. The chain has TRBV4-2 and TRBJ1-5; D remains unclear. CDR1 is LGHNA, CDR2 YNFKEQ, per germline. The CDR3 contains 15 residues. The CDR3 sequence: CANSRSWCGNQPQHY. As DNA, the CDR3 is TGTGCCAACAGCCGTAGTTGGTGTGGCAATCAGCCCCAGCATTAT.

The gene calls are TRBV6-5 and TRBJ2-1; 7 bases map to TRBD2. The junction had 10 bases not matched to a gene; V was cut back by 8 bases and J by 6 bases. This CDR3 has 14 residues. Germline V lookup: CDR1 MNHEY, CDR2 SVGAGI. The CDR3 here is CASGLAVWGNEQFF. The DNA of the CDR3 is TGTGCCAGCGGCCTAGCGGTGTGGGGCAATGAGCAGTTCTTC.

The rearrangement links TRBV5-1 to TRBJ2-7, with 7 nucleotides matching TRBD1. The CDR3 extends over 12 amino acids. CDR1 and CDR2 (germline): SGHRS, YFSETQ. In DNA, the CDR3 is TGCGCCATCAGCTTGCCGGTACAGGGGAAGTACGTC. Its translation is CAISLPVQGKYV.

The chain carries TRBV6-6 and TRBJ2-7; possibly TRBD1 for D (6 bases). The CDR3 spans 13 residues. In germline, CDR1 is MNHNY, CDR2 SVGAGI (reference sequence). CDR3 nucleotides: TGTGTCAGCAGTGGCAGGGGCTCCTACAAGCAGTACGTC. Translating it yields CVSSGRGSYKQYV.

With regard to this clonotype: The conserved closing phenylalanine or tryptophan is absent in this CDR3, likely reflecting a read error. The DNA is omitted, as the CDR3 cannot be located on it reliably, and the CDR3 follows TCRdb's listing. The chain recombines TRBV4-2 with TRBJ2-2. Germline CDR1 LGHNA, CDR2 YNFKEQ. The CDR3 comprises 16 residues, both ends counted. This CDR3 reads CASSQDLRANTWELFI.

The gene calls are TRBV6-2 or TRBV6-3 and TRBJ2-1; D call uncertain. CDR3 size: 16 residues. With 2 bases removed from V and 10 bases from J, the gap between germline ends came to 21 bases. Per the germline V gene, CDR1 is MNHEY and CDR2 is SVGEGT. This CDR3 is CASSYQISAGVGEQFF. The CDR3, as DNA: TGTGCCAGCAGTTACCAGATATCAGCTGGAGTGGGCGAGCAGTTCTTC.

On this clonotype: A junction boundary mismatches the germline segment, possibly from a read error. The rearrangement links TRBV6-5 to TRBJ2-1; TRBD1 or TRBD2 may be the D gene (6 bases each). CDR3 length: 13 amino acids. From germline, CDR1 is MNHEY and CDR2 SVGAGI. The CDR3 sequence: CASGQTRGGDQLF. CDR3 nucleotides: TGTGCCAGCGGACAGACGCGGGGCGGTGATCAGTTATTC.

This clonotype was seen at least ten times. This chain links TRBV12-3 or TRBV12-4 with TRBJ2-7, with unresolved D. The V end lost 8 bases, the J end lost 7 bases, and 12 bases lay between the germline ends. The CDR3 covers 11 residues. The chain's CDR3 is CASGTSWEQYF. CDR3 sequence (DNA): TGTGCCAGCGGTACCTCGTGGGAGCAGTACTTC.

Comments on this clonotype: A much larger clonotype is one base distant, so this may be a read error. No conserved phenylalanine or tryptophan ends this CDR3, so it is likely a read error. The chain couples TRBV20-1 to TRBJ2-1; 11 positions match TRBD2. Trimming cost V 6 bases and J 5 bases; bases outside gene matches: 3. The CDR3 has 13 amino acids. Germline V gene lookup returns CDR1 DFQATT and CDR2 SNEGSKA (reference sequence). The CDR3 loop is CSAPGLADNEQFL. The CDR3 DNA is TGCAGTGCCCCGGGACTAGCGGACAATGAGCAGTTCCTC.

This clonotype was picked up many times. V and J are TRBV29-1 and TRBJ2-1; 9 bases match TRBD2. Trimming cost V 7 bases and J 9 bases; bases outside gene matches: 10. Germline loops: CDR1 SQVTM, CDR2 ANQGSEA. The CDR3 spans 13 residues. This CDR3 reads CSAGGSGSGEQFF. DNA for the CDR3: TGCAGCGCTGGGGGTAGCGGGAGTGGTGAGCAGTTCTTC.